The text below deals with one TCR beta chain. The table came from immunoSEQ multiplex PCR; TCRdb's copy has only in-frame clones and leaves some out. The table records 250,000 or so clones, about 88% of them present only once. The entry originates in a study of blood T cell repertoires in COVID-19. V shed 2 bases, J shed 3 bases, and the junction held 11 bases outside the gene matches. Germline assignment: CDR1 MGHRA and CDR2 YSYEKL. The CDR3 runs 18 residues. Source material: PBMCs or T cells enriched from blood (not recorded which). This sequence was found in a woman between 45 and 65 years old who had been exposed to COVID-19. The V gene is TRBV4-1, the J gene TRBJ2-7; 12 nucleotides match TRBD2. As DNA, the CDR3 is TGCGCCAGCAGCCAAACGTCTAGCGGGGGGGCTTGGGTCTACGAGCAGTACTTC. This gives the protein CASSQTSSGGAWVYEQYF.